This entry describes one T cell receptor (beta chain). The total RNA was obtained from whole blood that was not fractionated. The data were obtained in a study of human T cells and chemical hapten exposure. Single cDNA molecules in the library carried unique molecular identifiers attached during preparation. MiXCR, applied by TCRdb to the reads, yields one record per CDR3 protein. The data show 95,000 to 150,000 distinct CDR3 sequences, with approximately 9% seen just once and 1.1% to 1.5% held by the top ten. Germline values: CDR1 KGHSH, CDR2 LQKENI. The CDR3 runs 14 residues. V lost 0 bases and J 3 bases, leaving 9 bases between the germline ends.

Material for sequencing was whole blood. The chain recombines TRBV18 with TRBJ2-7, with a weak D call TRBD1 (5 bases). The receptor was isolated from a human donor in good health. Some clones in this sample may be carry-over from other donors' samples. CDR3 sequence: CASSPPDNSYEQYF. The CDR3 DNA is TGTGCCAGCTCACCACCGGACAACAGCTACGAGCAGTACTTC. Filled out from reference TRBV18 and TRBJ2-7, the complete variable domain reads NAGVMQNPRHLVRRRGQEARLRCSPMKGHSHVYWYRQLPEEGLKFMVYLQKENIIDESGMPKERFSAEFPKEGPSILRIQQVVRGDSAAYFCASSPPDNSYEQYFGPGTRLTVT.